These 15 T cell receptor beta chains were sequenced from one sample in a study of T cells after posttransplantation cyclophosphamide. Repertoires were generated with immunoSEQ multiplex PCR, while TCRdb's copy carries only in-frame clones and drops some. The table has some 22,000 clones, roughly 88% seen once. Material for sequencing was PBMCs. The receptors were gathered from a woman aged 60-70 years with a blood cancer, CMV-positive, and with a related stem cell donor.

The chain links TRBV6-6 to TRBJ1-6, with D maybe TRBD1 (5 bases). Trimming stripped 6 bases from V and 10 bases from J, with 16 bases between. This CDR3 is built from 14 residues. Germline CDR1 and CDR2: MNHNY and SVGAGI (reference sequence). The CDR3 loop reads CASSPGRGRSPLHF. The CDR3 DNA follows: TGTGCCAGCAGCCCGGGGAGGGGTCGATCACCCCTCCACTTT.

The CDR3 sequence: CASSPGVDEQYF. The CDR3 DNA follows: TGTGCCAGCAGCCCAGGGGTAGACGAGCAGTACTTC. The rearrangement joins TRBV5-4 to TRBJ2-7; the D gene is possibly TRBD1 (6 bases). Germline V lookup: CDR1 SGHNT, CDR2 YYREEE (reference sequence). V dropped 4 bases and J dropped 5 bases, with 10 bases sitting between them. The CDR3 is 12 amino acids.

The chain is built from TRBV5-4 and TRBJ2-7; the match to TRBD2 covers 11 bases. The V segment lost 3 bases and the J segment 0 bases; nucleotides outside the gene matches: 2. The V gene's germline CDR1 is SGHNT and CDR2 YYREEE (reference sequence). The length of the CDR3 is 15 residues. The CDR3 protein is CASSSGTSGSYEQYF. CDR3 in DNA: TGTGCCAGCAGCTCCGGGACTAGCGGCTCCTACGAGCAGTACTTC.

The chain links TRBV6-1 to TRBJ1-2; D may be TRBD1 (5 bases). The ends were cut back, 5 bases at V and 1 base at J, with 14 bases in the middle. CDR3 length: 15 amino acids. Per germline, CDR1 MNHNS and CDR2 SASEGT. CDR3 sequence (DNA): TGTGCCAGCAGTCCCCAGACAGCGTATAACTATGGCTACACCTTC. This gives the protein CASSPQTAYNYGYTF.

CDR3 nucleotides: TGTGCCAGCAGCGCCGGGACAGGCGATAATGAAAAACTGTTTTTT. This translates into CASSAGTGDNEKLFF. This chain uses TRBV5-8 with TRBJ1-4, with TRBD1 matching over 8 bases. The V gene end was trimmed by 4 bases and the J gene end by 4 bases; junction bases not matched to a gene: 6. In germline, CDR1 is SGHTS, CDR2 YDEGEE. The CDR3 is 15 residues long.

The chain has TRBV6-6 and TRBJ2-7; unclear D gene. CDR1 MNHNY and CDR2 SVGAGI come from the germline V gene (reference sequence). The CDR3 is made up of 13 amino acids. With 6 bases removed from V and 6 bases from J, the gap between germline ends came to 15 bases. The CDR3 DNA sequence: TGTGCCAGCAGCCCTGACACGGTCGGCGAGCAGTACTTC. Amino acids: CASSPDTVGEQYF.

The rearrangement joins TRBV14 to TRBJ2-3, with D unresolved. The CDR3 is 13 residues long. Germline V gene lookup returns CDR1 SGHDN and CDR2 FVKESK. V was clipped by 0 bases and J by 6 bases, with 7 bases between them. The CDR3 sequence: CASSQDVGDTQYF. Written as DNA, the CDR3 is TGTGCCAGCAGCCAAGACGTCGGGGATACGCAGTATTTT.

J is TRBJ2-3 and V is TRBV18; TRBD2 matches 7 bases. The trim removed 5 bases at V and 5 bases at J, leaving 10 bases unmatched. The CDR3 loop spans 15 amino acids. Per the germline V gene, CDR1 is KGHSH and CDR2 is LQKENI. CDR3 nucleotides: TGTGCCAGCTCAAATGCGGGAGTCCAAATAGATACGCAGTATTTT. It codes for CASSNAGVQIDTQYF.

J is TRBJ2-1 and V is TRBV5-1, with 8 nucleotides matching TRBD2. The CDR3 totals 15 residues. Germline V CDR1 and CDR2: SGHRS, YFSETQ. The trim removed 4 bases at V and 5 bases at J, leaving 8 bases unmatched. The CDR3 reads CASSLSGESNNEQFF. The CDR3 region has the DNA TGCGCCAGCAGCCTTAGCGGGGAGTCTAACAATGAGCAGTTCTTC. Looking up the rest from reference TRBV5-1 and TRBJ2-1 gives the full variable domain: KAGVTQTPRYLIKTRGQQVTLSCSPISGHRSVSWYQQTPGQGLQFLFEYFSETQRNKGNFPGRFSGRQFSNSRSEMNVSTLELGDSALYLCASSLSGESNNEQFFGPGTRLTVL.

This clone was recorded a few times. The chain links TRBV30 to TRBJ2-1, with 9 bases lining up with TRBD2. There are 15 residues in the CDR3. With 0 bases clipped from V and 7 bases from J, the junction kept 7 bases outside the gene matches. Germline V gene sequence: CDR1 GTSNPN, CDR2 SVGIG (reference sequence). CDR3: CAWSVLSGRRNEQFF. The CDR3 region has the DNA TGTGCCTGGAGTGTATTGAGCGGGAGGAGGAATGAGCAGTTCTTC.

The V and J genes are TRBV11-2 and TRBJ1-3, with D unresolved. Germline V gives CDR1 SGHAT, CDR2 FQNNGV. The CDR3 is made up of 15 amino acids. Trimming pared 7 bases from V and 2 bases from J, leaving 15 bases between. The DNA of the CDR3 is TGTGCCAGCACACTTCAGGCGAGACCTGGAAACACCATATATTTT. The encoded protein is CASTLQARPGNTIYF.

This rearrangement joins TRBV5-1 to TRBJ2-5; 11 bases line up with TRBD2. The J call may be faulty, since TRBJ2-7 better matches the DNA end. In germline, CDR1 is SGHRS, CDR2 YFSETQ. The CDR3 contains 14 residues. CDR3 loop: CASSSLAGVYEQYF. CDR3 in DNA: TGCGCCAGCAGCTCACTAGCGGGAGTCTACGAGCAGTACTTC.

The chain couples TRBV6-5 to TRBJ2-7; D is perhaps TRBD1 (5 bases). The germline V gene has CDR1 MNHEY and CDR2 SVGAGI. V gave up 0 bases and J gave up 3 bases, with 12 bases separating them. This CDR3 contains 15 residues. CDR3 residues: CASSYSSRAFYEQYF. DNA of the CDR3: TGTGCCAGCAGTTACTCGAGCAGGGCATTCTACGAGCAGTACTTC.

This clone turned up a few times. This chain connects TRBV18 to TRBJ1-1; D not resolved. The CDR3 is 14 residues long. The germline gives CDR1 KGHSH, CDR2 LQKENI. V lost 6 bases and J 0 bases, leaving 11 bases between the germline ends. The CDR3 bases are TGTGCCAGCTCCCTCGAGGGAATGAACACTGAAGCTTTCTTT. Its protein product is CASSLEGMNTEAFF.

The chain is built from TRBV5-6 and TRBJ2-1; TRBD2 matches 9 bases. After removal of 3 bases from V and 0 bases from J, the junction contained 4 bases not matched to a gene. In germline, CDR1 is SGHDT, CDR2 YYEEEE. This CDR3 is 16 amino acids long. The CDR3 sequence: CASSSIAGVSYNEQFF. The CDR3 DNA is TGTGCCAGCAGCTCTATAGCGGGAGTCTCCTACAATGAGCAGTTCTTC.